Below are 5 T cell receptor beta chains sequenced from a single sample in a study of shared clonotypes between healthy human individuals. Clones were sequenced by immunoSEQ multiplex PCR, and TCRdb holds only the in-frame ones, with some missing. The table lists about 2 million clones, approximately 95% of them singletons, with approximately 1% in the top ten. Terminally differentiated effector memory CD45RA+ cells were excluded by CCR7 positive selection of CD45RO-negative cells. The sample was naive CD8+ T cells sorted from blood. These receptors all come from a man younger than 35 in good health.

In this sample, this clone turned up once. The V call is TRBV27, the J call TRBJ1-2, with TRBD1 matching over 8 bases. Germline V gives CDR1 MNHEY, CDR2 SMNVEV (reference sequence). The length of the CDR3 is 13 residues. V was clipped by 5 bases and J by 8 bases; unmatched bases: 7. Here the CDR3 reads CASSPGQGGGYTF. DNA of the CDR3: TGTGCCAGCAGTCCAGGACAGGGAGGCGGCTACACCTTC.

The chain couples TRBV27 to TRBJ2-1; 11 positions match TRBD2. This CDR3 has 17 residues. CDR1 is MNHEY, CDR2 SMNVEV, per germline (reference sequence). V lost 6 bases and J lost 0; bases outside the gene matches: 7. The CDR3 loop reads CASSPGLAESSYNEQFF. In nucleotides, the CDR3 is TGTGCCAGCAGCCCGGGACTAGCGGAGAGCTCCTACAATGAGCAGTTCTTC.

The chain has TRBV7-2 and TRBJ1-1; no firm D call. The ends were cut back, 4 bases at V and 4 bases at J, with 13 bases in the middle. Germline assignment: CDR1 SGHTA and CDR2 FQGNSA. This CDR3 contains 14 residues. The CDR3 coding sequence is TGTGCCAGCAGCTCGGGTTATTTCGTCACTGAAGCTTTCTTT. Translating gives CASSSGYFVTEAFF.

The rearrangement links TRBV5-1 to TRBJ2-1; TRBD1 matches 7 bases. From germline, CDR1 is SGHRS and CDR2 YFSETQ. The CDR3 sequence is 16 residues long. J gave up 3 bases and V 4 bases, and 10 bases lay outside the gene matches. The CDR3 sequence is CASSLSGTAYYNEQFF. CDR3 bases: TGCGCCAGCAGCCTCTCCGGGACAGCATACTACAATGAGCAGTTCTTC.

The chain recombines TRBV27 with TRBJ2-7; D may be TRBD2 (5 bases). The CDR3 totals 15 residues. Trimming left V 2 bases short and J 5 bases short, with 16 bases between. Germline lookup yields CDR1 MNHEY and CDR2 SMNVEV (reference sequence). CDR3 sequence: CASSLIGVGDHEQYF. In DNA form, the CDR3 reads TGTGCCAGCAGTTTAATCGGGGTAGGAGACCACGAGCAGTACTTC.